This T cell receptor (beta chain) was obtained from a study of blood T cells in healthy people across ages. This clonotype was seen many times. Together with a sample-barcoded 5' primer, a J-beta primer mix was included in a second PCR lasting roughly 6 to 12 cycles. One entry per CDR3 protein, called by TCRdb with MiXCR from the 5' RACE reads. The table lists about 670,000 distinct CDR3 sequences, approximately 52% of them singletons. The CDR3 totals 12 residues. The V end was cut by 0 bases, the J end by 9 bases, with 8 bases between. Germline V gene lookup returns CDR1 MNHEY and CDR2 SVGAGI. The chain employs TRBV6-5 and TRBJ2-5, with D possibly TRBD2 on 6 matching bases. The clonotype comes from a woman of 80 years or more in good health. Sample: blood. CDR3 amino acids: CASSYSTGAQYF. CDR3 nucleotide sequence: TGTGCCAGCAGTTACTCGACGGGAGCCCAGTACTTC.